Listed below are T cell receptor beta chains from one sample, sequenced in a study of CD8+ T cells in alopecia areata. This table comes from immunoSEQ multiplex PCR, and its TCRdb copy is limited to in-frame clones, with some not included. The sample has about 130,000 clones, approximately 49% seen once; the top ten hold around 20%. Here the sequenced sample was CD8+ T cells sorted from blood, taken at week 0. The receptors derive from a human donor with alopecia areata. CDR3s include the opening cysteine and the closing phenylalanine or tryptophan.

cdr3_aa	v_call	j_call
CASSQTGATGADTQYF	TRBV4-1	TRBJ2-3
CASSHLGAGEVETQYF	TRBV4-1	TRBJ2-5
CASSLDGFYGYTF	TRBV7-9	TRBJ1-2
CASSYGEIDIQYF	TRBV6-6	TRBJ2-4
CASSFATDGIEAFF	TRBV5-6	TRBJ1-1
CASNPNRLEGTDTQYF	TRBV5-1	TRBJ2-3
CASSQEGSYYGYTF	TRBV4-3	TRBJ1-2
CSVEAGTEYEQYF	TRBV29-1	TRBJ2-7
CASSFSLRGEQFF	TRBV7-9	TRBJ2-1
CASSSALIGGLLAAQYF	TRBV7-8	TRBJ2-5
CASSGLAVYEQYF	TRBV2	TRBJ2-7
CASSSPGNTEAFF	TRBV13	TRBJ1-1
CASSSRDRGLDEQFF	TRBV13	TRBJ2-1
CAWRGGRTEAFF	TRBV30	TRBJ1-1
CSVEDVSHNEQFF	TRBV29-1	TRBJ2-1
CASSPMTGLGETGELFF	TRBV4-3	TRBJ2-2
CASSHPGNRTKRGNQPQHF	TRBV23-1	TRBJ1-5
CASGEGGGTDTQYF	TRBV9	TRBJ2-3
CAISGDHEDYGYTF	TRBV10-3	TRBJ1-2
CASGPGPSNQPQHF	TRBV12-5	TRBJ1-5
CASSFRRRSYEQYF	TRBV7-4	TRBJ2-7
CATLDGGVNSPLHF	TRBV10-3	TRBJ1-6